The clone carrying this T cell receptor beta chain appeared once. Antigen unknown. Data came from immunoSEQ multiplex PCR; TCRdb stores just in-frame clones and leaves some out. The table shows tens of thousands of clones, with approximately 86% occurring only once. This sample was taken from a study of OX40 agonist ivuxolimab in advanced cancers. Whole-study findings and limits: At 0.1 to 3.0 mg/kg and by week 6, CD4+ and CD8+ T cells in the blood had expanded clonally.

V lost 2 bases and J lost 0, with 6 bases in between. In germline, CDR1 is SGHDT, CDR2 YYEEEE. The CDR3 is 14 amino acids. The receptor was isolated from an adult with an advanced solid tumor such as melanoma, head and neck, liver or kidney cancer. The chain joins TRBV5-6 to TRBJ1-3; D not resolved. The sequencing here drew on CD4+ or CD8+ T cells sorted from blood, taken in a trial of the OX40 agonist ivuxolimab. CDR3 DNA sequence: TGTGCCAGCAGCTTAATAAGCTCTGGAAACACCATATATTTT. Its protein is CASSLISSGNTIYF.